This T cell receptor (beta chain) is from a study of molecular identifiers for immune sequencing clone quantification. Study-level points and caveats: In naive cells, under 1% of molecules belonged to clones above 20 RNA copies, against over 99% in effector cells. Among about a million naive cells, spiked Jurkat TCR RNA from a single cell was reportedly detectable.

Turning to this clonotype: Its antigen remains unknown. Possible read error: a much larger clone is one base away.

TCRdb re-derived calls from the PCR reads in MiXCR, one entry per CDR3 protein. The sample contains nearly 650,000 distinct CDR3 sequences, less than 30% of which appear only once. The CDR3 runs to 15 residues. The germline CDR1 and CDR2 sequences are MGHRA and YSYEKL. Sequenced: naive CD8+ T cells from blood, with Jurkat cell RNA spiked in. Subset described: FACS-sorted CD8+CD4-CCR7+CD45RA+ naive T cells. The chain employs TRBV4-1 and TRBJ2-5; D uncertain. This receptor was identified in a human donor in good health. Some libraries in this study had Jurkat cell RNA spiked in. CDR3 nucleotide sequence: TGCACCAGCAGCCAAGATAACGGTTCGCAAGAGACCCAGTACTTC. This gives the protein CTSSQDNGSQETQYF.